The T cell receptor (beta chain) described here comes from a study of breast tumors, draining lymph nodes, adjacent tissues (dated by TCRdb to 2015 to 2016). Broadly, across the study: TCR beta repertoires were compared across tumor, adjacent nontumor tissue and axillary lymph nodes obtained from breast cancer patients. The study was designed to assess the relationships and possible T-cell exchange between tumor, surrounding tissue and draining lymph node repertoires in human breast cancer. Study-wide findings and limitations: The data were considered consistent with the idea that most tumor T cells come from the lymph node and then expand in tumor tissue. Tumor T-cell repertoires showed less diversity than lymph node repertoires and more diversity than nontumor tissue repertoires, and tumor T-cell repertoires showed preferential V and J gene usage. The conclusion that tumor T cells originate in lymph nodes was framed as consistent with a hypothesis rather than directly demonstrated. The similarity between tumor and nontumor tissue repertoires was significantly greater in luminal-like breast cancer than in basal-like breast cancer.

The germline V gene gives CDR1 as SGHNT and CDR2 as YENEEA. Spanning cysteine to phenylalanine, the CDR3 consists of 17 amino acids. Only the CDR3 portion is preserved as DNA: 51 bases, with reading frame beginning at the first base. Deletion took 1 base off V and 5 bases off J, with a span of 17 bases between the germline ends. Sequencing used an Illumina HiSeq 2000. Multiplex PCR amplification was used to generate the TCR beta chain libraries. High-throughput sequencing was used to analyze the amplified TCR beta chain products. TCRdb took the public reads, trimmed them with fastp at Q25, ran MiXCR for clone calling and kept in-frame beta chains. One record per CDR3 amino acid sequence lists the most common genes and DNA. The sample contains approximately 100,000 distinct CDR3 sequences, about 29% of them found a single time. The ten largest clones capture under 6.5% of the sample. This clonotype came up many times. It lacks a known antigen. The sample holds no much larger clone one base away, and base qualities are not on file.

The lymph node samples were taken from the axillary draining lymph nodes of breast cancer patients. The sequence links TRBV11-3 to TRBJ2-2; a confident D gene designation cannot be given. The sample consisted of axillary lymph node tissue. The source of this sequence is a female donor with breast cancer. Some clones in this sample may be carry-over from other donors' samples. CDR3 sequence: CASSLGRRGPSTGELFF. The DNA sequence is given as TGTGCCAGCAGCTTAGGTCGTAGAGGCCCCTCGACCGGGGAGCTGTTTTTT.